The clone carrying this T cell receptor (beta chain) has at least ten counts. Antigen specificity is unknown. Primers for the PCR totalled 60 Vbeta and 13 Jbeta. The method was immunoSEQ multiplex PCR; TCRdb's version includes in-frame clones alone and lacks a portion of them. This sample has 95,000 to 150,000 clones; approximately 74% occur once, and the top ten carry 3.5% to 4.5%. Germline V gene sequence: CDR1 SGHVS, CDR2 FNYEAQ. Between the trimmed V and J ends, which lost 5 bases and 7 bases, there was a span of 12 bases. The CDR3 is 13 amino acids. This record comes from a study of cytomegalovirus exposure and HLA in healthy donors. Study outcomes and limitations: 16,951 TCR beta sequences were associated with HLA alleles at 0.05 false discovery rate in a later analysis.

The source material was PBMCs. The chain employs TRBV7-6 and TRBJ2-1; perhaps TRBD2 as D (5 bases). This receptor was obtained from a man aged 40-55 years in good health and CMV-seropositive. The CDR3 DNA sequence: TGTGCCAGCAGCCCCCGGGGTCAAAATGAGCAGTTCTTC. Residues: CASSPRGQNEQFF.